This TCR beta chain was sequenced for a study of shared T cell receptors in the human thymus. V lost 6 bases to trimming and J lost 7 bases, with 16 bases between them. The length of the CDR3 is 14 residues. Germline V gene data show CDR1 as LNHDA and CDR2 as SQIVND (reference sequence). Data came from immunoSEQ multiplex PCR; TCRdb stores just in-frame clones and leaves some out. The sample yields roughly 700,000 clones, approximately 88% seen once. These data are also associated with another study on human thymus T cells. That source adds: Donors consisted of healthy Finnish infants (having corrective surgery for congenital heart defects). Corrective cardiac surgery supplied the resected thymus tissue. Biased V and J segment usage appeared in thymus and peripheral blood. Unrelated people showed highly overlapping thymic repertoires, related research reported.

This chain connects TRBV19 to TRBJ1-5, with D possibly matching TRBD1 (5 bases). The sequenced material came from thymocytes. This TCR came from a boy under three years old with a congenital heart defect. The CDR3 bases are TGTGCCAGTAGCCTACTCAGGGTCGGGCAGCCCCAGCATTTT. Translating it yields CASSLLRVGQPQHF.